The rows below give T cell receptor beta chains drawn from one sample of a study of CD8 T cells in Susac syndrome. Using its own MiXCR run on the immunoSEQ multiplex PCR reads, TCRdb lists one record per CDR3 protein. The sample holds tens of thousands of distinct CDR3 sequences; about 94% are singletons and the top ten take 0.3% to 0.45%. Sequencing used CD8+ T cells from PBMCs. These receptor sequences come from a human donor with multiple sclerosis. CDR3s include the opening cysteine and the closing phenylalanine or tryptophan. D genes are given only for firm matches. Rows may omit the clone size; those that give it use once, few, many or a size class.

j_gene,abundance,v_gene,d_gene,CDR3nt,CDR3aa
TRBJ1-2,NA,TRBV20-1,TRBD1,TGCAGTGCACTTGATGACAGGGGTCCATATGGCTACACCTTC,CSALDDRGPYGYTF
TRBJ2-1,NA,TRBV12-3/TRBV12-4,NA,TGTGCCAGCAGTTTACGGCGGCCTATACCGGCGCAGTTCTTC,CASSLRRPIPAQFF
TRBJ2-1,once,TRBV29-1,TRBD2,TGCAGCGTTGAAGACACAGTGCAAGCGGGGGATGAGCAGTTCTTC,CSVEDTVQAGDEQFF
TRBJ2-3,NA,TRBV7-8,NA,TGTGCCAGCAGTTCCGACGGGACTTACACAGATACGCAGTATTTT,CASSSDGTYTDTQYF
TRBJ2-1,NA,TRBV29-1,NA,TGCAGCGTTGACACGGGGGGCCCTGAGCAGTTCTTC,CSVDTGGPEQFF
TRBJ1-1,once,TRBV19,NA,TGTGCCAGTAGTATCCCGGGGCCCTCCCCGAGCACTGAAGCTTTCTTT,CASSIPGPSPSTEAFF
TRBJ2-4,NA,TRBV7-9,NA,TGTGCCAGCAGCTTAGCGGGAGAAAACATTCAGTACTTC,CASSLAGENIQYF
TRBJ2-7,once,TRBV19,TRBD1,TGTGCCAGTACGGACAGGGGTACGTACGAGCAGTACTTC,CASTDRGTYEQYF
TRBJ2-1,NA,TRBV11-2,TRBD2,TGTGCCAGCAGCGCCTATGCCGGGACTAGCTACAATGAGCAGTTCTTC,CASSAYAGTSYNEQFF
TRBJ2-5,NA,TRBV29-1,NA,TGCAGCGTCCCGTTGAGGGGCCAAGAGACCCAGTACTTC,CSVPLRGQETQYF
TRBJ2-5,NA,TRBV27,NA,TGTGCCAGCAGTTCGACGGACGACCGGGAGACCCAGTACTTC,CASSSTDDRETQYF
TRBJ2-1,NA,TRBV5-1,TRBD2,TGCGCCAGCAGCTTAACTAGCGGGAGTTATGAGCAGTTCTTC,CASSLTSGSYEQFF
TRBJ2-7,NA,TRBV3-1,NA,TGTGCCAGCAGCCAAGACGGGGGACCTGTTTACGAGCAGTACTTC,CASSQDGGPVYEQYF
TRBJ2-7,NA,TRBV6-2/TRBV6-3,NA,TGTGCCAGCAGTTACCCCCCAGCGACAGGACCCTATAAAGAGCAGTACTTC,CASSYPPATGPYKEQYF
TRBJ1-2,once,TRBV29-1,NA,TGCAGCGTTTCGGGGGGGGTCTATGGCTACACCTTC,CSVSGGVYGYTF
TRBJ1-5,NA,TRBV29-1,NA,TGCAGCGTCCTAACCGGGGACGGTCGCAATCAGCCCCAGCATTTT,CSVLTGDGRNQPQHF
TRBJ1-6,NA,TRBV25-1,NA,TGTGCCAGCAGTGAATGGGCCCGGAGGGATTCACCCCTCCACTTT,CASSEWARRDSPLHF
TRBJ2-7,NA,TRBV7-3,TRBD2,TGTGCCAGCAGCCCAACTAGCGGGGGAAAACGCGAGCAGTACTTC,CASSPTSGGKREQYF
TRBJ2-3,NA,TRBV6-5,TRBD1,TGTGCCAGCAGTTACTCCCCCGGGACAGAAACAGATACGCAGTATTTT,CASSYSPGTETDTQYF
TRBJ1-1,NA,TRBV27,NA,TGTGCCAGCAGTCTCCTTTGGGGCGCGGGTGAAGCTTTCTTT,CASSLLWGAGEAFF
TRBJ2-1,NA,TRBV6-2/TRBV6-3,TRBD2,TGTGCCAGCAGCTACATGGCGGGGGGGGGCGAATCGTCGTACAATGAGCAGTTCTTC,CASSYMAGGGESSYNEQFF
TRBJ1-1,NA,TRBV6-2/TRBV6-3,NA,TGTGCCAGCTCGTCATTGGGGGTCGGCACTGAAGCTTTCTTT,CASSSLGVGTEAFF
TRBJ2-7,NA,TRBV30,NA,TGTGCCTGGAGTATTCCGGGGGCGCGGGCGGCTTACGAGCAGTACTTC,CAWSIPGARAAYEQYF
TRBJ2-1,NA,TRBV27,TRBD1,TGTGCCAGCAGATTGACAGGGGCGGGCTACAATGAGCAGTTCTTC,CASRLTGAGYNEQFF
TRBJ2-7,NA,TRBV11-3,TRBD2,TGTGCCAGCAGCCCCACCGGACTAGTCTACGAGCAGTACTTC,CASSPTGLVYEQYF
TRBJ1-2,NA,TRBV6-1,NA,TGTGCCAGCAGTGAGGGCCGAGGTTTAAACTCTTTTTATGGCTACACCTTC,CASSEGRGLNSFYGYTF
TRBJ1-1,NA,TRBV6-2/TRBV6-3,NA,TGTGCCAGCACTCCGGCAGTGGCGCAGCTGGCTTTCTTT,CASTPAVAQLAFF
TRBJ1-1,NA,TRBV6-5,TRBD1,TGTGCCAGCTCAGGGGGCTGGGGCACTGAAGCTTTCTTT,CASSGGWGTEAFF
TRBJ2-7,NA,TRBV30,NA,TGTGCCTGGAGTATGGCGGAGGGGGCCTACGAGCAGTACTTC,CAWSMAEGAYEQYF
TRBJ1-2,NA,TRBV7-9,NA,TGTGCCAGCACCCATTCTAACTATGGCTACACCTTC,CASTHSNYGYTF
TRBJ2-7,NA,TRBV12-3/TRBV12-4,NA,TGTGCCAGCAGTTTGGCACAGGGTGAGAACGAGCAGTACTTC,CASSLAQGENEQYF
TRBJ1-1,NA,TRBV29-1,NA,TGCAGCGTTGAAGTACCGGGGGCTGAAGCTTTCTTT,CSVEVPGAEAFF
TRBJ1-3,NA,TRBV5-1,NA,TGCGCCAGCAGCTTGGTGGGGCGCGCGGAAAACACCATATATTTT,CASSLVGRAENTIYF
TRBJ2-1,NA,TRBV9,TRBD2,TGTGCCAGCGGGGCTAGCGGGGTTTCCTACAATGAGCAGTTCTTC,CASGASGVSYNEQFF
TRBJ1-1,NA,TRBV24-1,NA,TGTGCCACCAGTGATCGCGTGGGAAAAGCTTTCTTT,CATSDRVGKAFF
TRBJ2-7,NA,TRBV7-8,NA,TGTGCCAGCAGCTTGGGGCAGGAGTACTCCTACGAGCAGTACTTC,CASSLGQEYSYEQYF
TRBJ1-2,NA,TRBV2,TRBD1,TGTGCCAGCAGGGGGACAGGGCATTGGGGCTACACCTTC,CASRGTGHWGYTF
TRBJ2-7,NA,TRBV19,NA,TGTGCCAGTAGTATCGGGAAGAACTACGAGCAGTACTTC,CASSIGKNYEQYF
TRBJ1-5,NA,TRBV18,NA,TGTGCCAGCTCACCCCTGACCTGGCGGGGCAATCAGCCCCAGCATTTT,CASSPLTWRGNQPQHF
TRBJ2-7,once,TRBV4-1,NA,TGCGCCAGCAGCTCCGCGGAGGCGCTTCAGACCTACGAGCAGTACTTC,CASSSAEALQTYEQYF
TRBJ2-5,NA,TRBV9,NA,TGTGCCAGCAGCGTAGAGTACAGGGACAACTACCAAGAGACCCAGTACTTC,CASSVEYRDNYQETQYF